The 9 T cell receptor beta chains given below trace back to one sample, sequenced in a study of T-cell memory formation after mild COVID-19. One entry per CDR3 protein, called by TCRdb with MiXCR from the 5' RACE reads. The sample consists of fewer than 90,000 distinct CDR3 sequences, about 14% of them appearing once. Sequencing was performed on PBMCs or a T cell subset sorted from them (not recorded which). Receptor source: an adult woman who had mild COVID-19 (a few samples of this study predate the infection). Cell type and time point are not known.

This chain links TRBV13 with TRBJ2-3; 12 bases map to TRBD2. CDR1 PRHDT and CDR2 FYEKMQ come from the germline V gene (reference sequence). The CDR3 contains 17 residues. V lost 5 bases to trimming and J lost 2 bases; unmatched junction nucleotides: 8. The CDR3 DNA sequence: TGTGCCAGCAGCGGCCGACTAGCGGGAGTGTTCACAGATACGCAGTATTTT. Translated: CASSGRLAGVFTDTQYF.

CDR3 loop: CASSQDSGDYSPLHF. CDR3 nucleotides: TGCGCCAGCAGCCAAGATTCCGGGGATTATTCACCCCTCCACTTT. The chain employs TRBV4-1 and TRBJ1-6; no reliable D call. Germline CDR1 MGHRA, CDR2 YSYEKL. V was shortened by 0 bases and J by 8 bases, with 11 bases between the two germline ends. CDR3 length: 15 amino acids.

This clonotype has just a few counts. The rearrangement joins TRBV5-1 to TRBJ2-1, with 8 bases that match TRBD1. The trim removed 4 bases at V and 2 bases at J, leaving 5 bases unmatched. This CDR3 comprises 15 residues. Germline CDR1 reads SGHRS; CDR2 reads YFSETQ. In nucleotides, the CDR3 is TGCGCCAGCAGCGACGGGACAGGAACCTACAATGAGCAGTTCTTC. Protein product: CASSDGTGTYNEQFF.

Worth noting for this clonotype: At one end, the junction sequence differs from germline, possibly due to a read error. The V and J genes are TRBV20-1 and TRBJ1-2, with D uncertain. Germline V gives CDR1 DFQATT, CDR2 SNEGSKA (reference sequence). This CDR3 has 10 residues. The CDR3 coding sequence is TGCAGTGCTAGTTTCGGGAAGGCTTCCTTC. Residues: CSASFGKASF.

The table lists this clonotype with a few counts. J is TRBJ2-5 and V is TRBV23-1; TRBD1 matches 7 bases. TRBV23-1 is flagged as an ORF with uncertain function. V was clipped by 7 bases and J by 5 bases; unmatched bases: 10. The CDR3 runs to 14 residues. The CDR3 region is CASKVDRTRETQYF. DNA for the CDR3: TGCGCCAGCAAAGTGGACAGGACCAGGGAGACCCAGTACTTC.

This clonotype was observed a handful of times. This sequence joins TRBV12-3 or TRBV12-4 and TRBJ1-1; D might be TRBD1 (6 bases). This CDR3 has 14 amino acids. The V end was cut by 5 bases, the J end by 0 bases, with 10 bases between. The CDR3: CASSPGGLNTEAFF. The CDR3 region has the DNA TGTGCCAGCAGTCCTGGGGGGCTGAACACTGAAGCTTTCTTT.

This sequence joins TRBV19 and TRBJ1-1; tentative D call: TRBD1 (5 bases). Trimming left V 6 bases short and J 2 bases short, with 10 bases between. The CDR3 length is 13 residues. Germline CDR1 and CDR2: LNHDA and SQIVND (reference sequence). DNA for the CDR3: TGTGCCAGTAGCAGGGTTTATAACACTGAAGCTTTCTTT. Translated: CASSRVYNTEAFF.

This clonotype was counted only a few times. The rearrangement uses TRBV27 and TRBJ2-7, with TRBD2 matching over 7 bases. CDR1 MNHEY and CDR2 SMNVEV come from the germline V gene (reference sequence). The length of the CDR3 is 14 residues. J was trimmed by 6 bases and V by 5 bases; bases with no gene match: 10. Here the CDR3 reads CASSPGGGGSEQYF. CDR3 in DNA: TGTGCCAGCAGTCCGGGGGGAGGAGGCAGCGAGCAGTACTTC.

This clonotype was picked up a small number of times. This chain links TRBV4-1 with TRBJ2-5; 7 nucleotides agree with TRBD1. Looked up from germline, CDR1 is MGHRA and CDR2 is YSYEKL. The CDR3 spans 15 residues. V trimming: 3 bases; J trimming: 5 bases; junction bases outside the gene matches: 9. Here the CDR3 DNA reads TGCGCCAGCAGCCAGGAGGCGACAGGGTGGGAGACCCAGTACTTC. Its protein product is CASSQEATGWETQYF.